The rows below give T cell receptor beta chains drawn from one sample of a study of T-cell reconstitution after alpha-beta-depleted transplantation in children. TCRdb used MiXCR to reprocess the PCR reads, holding one entry per CDR3 protein. The sample records roughly 66,000 distinct CDR3 sequences, roughly 5% being singletons. The sequencing used PBMCs, mostly from graft donor cells, collected 180 days after TCRalphabeta/CD19-depleted stem cell transplant. Receptors originate from a boy under three years old who had a stem cell transplant for acute myeloid leukemia, so the T cells may come from the graft donor. Each CDR3 is given with its conserved first and last residue. The order of the fields is J gene, clone size, D gene, V gene, CDR3 DNA, CDR3 protein. The D gene is left open where the match is weak. A row's size may be missing; if present it is once, few, many or a size class.

J gene: TRBJ2-1; clone size: NA; D gene: NA; V gene: TRBV6-1; CDR3 DNA: TGTGCCAGCAAATACGGGAACTTTGACAATGAGCAGTTCTTC; CDR3 protein: CASKYGNFDNEQFF
J gene: TRBJ1-6; clone size: many; D gene: TRBD1; V gene: TRBV3-1; CDR3 DNA: TGTGCCAGCAGCCTTACCGGGACAGGCGTTAATTCACCCCTCCACTTT; CDR3 protein: CASSLTGTGVNSPLHF
J gene: TRBJ2-5; clone size: many; D gene: TRBD1; V gene: TRBV7-8; CDR3 DNA: TGTGCCAGCAGCTACGGACAGGGGGACCCTGGGGGAGAGACCCAGTACTTC; CDR3 protein: CASSYGQGDPGGETQYF
J gene: TRBJ2-2; clone size: many; D gene: NA; V gene: TRBV28; CDR3 DNA: TGTGCCAGCAACGGACTAAACACCGGGGAGCTGTTTTTT; CDR3 protein: CASNGLNTGELFF
J gene: TRBJ2-1; clone size: many; D gene: NA; V gene: TRBV30; CDR3 DNA: TGTGCCTGGAGTGTCACTAGGCGCAGTGAGCAGTTCTTC; CDR3 protein: CAWSVTRRSEQFF
J gene: TRBJ2-7; clone size: many; D gene: NA; V gene: TRBV7-2; CDR3 DNA: TGTGCCAGCAGCCCTCGCCGGTTGGTAGTGGGGCTGTTCTACGAGCAGTACTTC; CDR3 protein: CASSPRRLVVGLFYEQYF
J gene: TRBJ1-1; clone size: many; D gene: TRBD1; V gene: TRBV6-1; CDR3 DNA: TGTGCCAGCAGTGCCGAGGGGGCGAGGAACACTGAAGCTTTCTTT; CDR3 protein: CASSAEGARNTEAFF
J gene: TRBJ2-3; clone size: many; D gene: NA; V gene: TRBV4-3; CDR3 DNA: TGCGCCAGCAGCCAAGATAAGGAAATAGGCACGCAGTATTTT; CDR3 protein: CASSQDKEIGTQYF
J gene: TRBJ1-1; clone size: many; D gene: NA; V gene: TRBV20-1; CDR3 DNA: TGCAGTGCTAGTCAGGGGCCAGATTCGAACACTGAAGCTTTCTTT; CDR3 protein: CSASQGPDSNTEAFF
J gene: TRBJ2-3; clone size: many; D gene: NA; V gene: TRBV27; CDR3 DNA: TGTGCCAGCAGTCCCCGAGGGGGAGATACGCAGTATTTT; CDR3 protein: CASSPRGGDTQYF
J gene: TRBJ1-5; clone size: many; D gene: NA; V gene: TRBV12-3/TRBV12-4; CDR3 DNA: TGTGCCAGCAGTTGGGGGCCTTATAGCAATCAGCCCCAGCATTTT; CDR3 protein: CASSWGPYSNQPQHF
J gene: TRBJ1-4; clone size: many; D gene: TRBD1; V gene: TRBV27; CDR3 DNA: TGTGCCAGCAGACGACAGGGAGTGAATGAAAAACTGTTTTTT; CDR3 protein: CASRRQGVNEKLFF
J gene: TRBJ1-5; clone size: many; D gene: TRBD1; V gene: TRBV4-1; CDR3 DNA: TGCGCCAGCAAAGGGACAGGAAGAAATCAGCCCCAGCATTTT; CDR3 protein: CASKGTGRNQPQHF
J gene: TRBJ1-2; clone size: many; D gene: TRBD1; V gene: TRBV5-5; CDR3 DNA: TGTGCCAGCAGCACCCGACAGGGGGCGTGGGGCTACACCTTC; CDR3 protein: CASSTRQGAWGYTF
J gene: TRBJ2-4; clone size: many; D gene: NA; V gene: TRBV3-1; CDR3 DNA: TGTGCCAGCAGCCACCTAGACGGTGGCAAAAACATTCAGTACTTC; CDR3 protein: CASSHLDGGKNIQYF
J gene: TRBJ2-5; clone size: many; D gene: NA; V gene: TRBV5-5; CDR3 DNA: TGTGCCAGCAGCAGCCCTTTGTTATCCGACGGCCAAGAGACCCAGTACTTC; CDR3 protein: CASSSPLLSDGQETQYF
J gene: TRBJ2-5; clone size: many; D gene: NA; V gene: TRBV7-9; CDR3 DNA: TGTGCCAGCAGCACCCAAGATCTCAAGTACCAAGAGACCCAGTACTTC; CDR3 protein: CASSTQDLKYQETQYF
J gene: TRBJ2-6; clone size: many; D gene: NA; V gene: TRBV6-1; CDR3 DNA: TGTGCCAGCAGTCCGATATTCTCTGGGGCCAACGTCCTGACTTTC; CDR3 protein: CASSPIFSGANVLTF
J gene: TRBJ2-7; clone size: many; D gene: TRBD2; V gene: TRBV5-5; CDR3 DNA: TGTGCCAGCAGCTTGTTTAGTAGGGCGGGGGGCTACGAGCAGTACTTC; CDR3 protein: CASSLFSRAGGYEQYF
J gene: TRBJ1-3; clone size: many; D gene: NA; V gene: TRBV6-5; CDR3 DNA: TGTGCCAGCAGTTACCCCCAAGGGGGTGAGGCCTCTGGAAACACCATATATTTT; CDR3 protein: CASSYPQGGEASGNTIYF
J gene: TRBJ2-7; clone size: many; D gene: NA; V gene: TRBV2; CDR3 DNA: TGTGCCAGCAGTGTACGGGCTCGGAACGAGCAGTACTTC; CDR3 protein: CASSVRARNEQYF
J gene: TRBJ2-3; clone size: many; D gene: NA; V gene: TRBV3-1; CDR3 DNA: TGTGCCAGCAGCCAAGTTGCTACGCAGTATTTT; CDR3 protein: CASSQVATQYF
J gene: TRBJ1-4; clone size: many; D gene: NA; V gene: TRBV6-5; CDR3 DNA: TGTGCCAGCAGTTACTCGACGGGGGAAAAACTGTTTTTT; CDR3 protein: CASSYSTGEKLFF
J gene: TRBJ1-5; clone size: many; D gene: NA; V gene: TRBV10-3; CDR3 DNA: TGTGCCATCACCGGACATAAAGGAGGGCCCCAGCATTTT; CDR3 protein: CAITGHKGGPQHF
J gene: TRBJ2-6; clone size: many; D gene: NA; V gene: TRBV5-1; CDR3 DNA: TGCGCCAGTACCGGGTCCGGGGCCAACGTCCTGACTTTC; CDR3 protein: CASTGSGANVLTF
J gene: TRBJ2-5; clone size: NA; D gene: NA; V gene: TRBV6-5; CDR3 DNA: TGTGCCAGCAGTTACCGGCAGTACCAAGAGACCCAGTACTTC; CDR3 protein: CASSYRQYQETQYF
J gene: TRBJ2-5; clone size: many; D gene: TRBD2; V gene: TRBV7-2; CDR3 DNA: TGTGCCAGCAGCACCATGACTAGCGGGGGGGGAGAGACCCAGTACTTC; CDR3 protein: CASSTMTSGGGETQYF
J gene: TRBJ2-1; clone size: many; D gene: TRBD2; V gene: TRBV7-9; CDR3 DNA: TGTGCCAGCAGCCCCCTCTCGCGGGGGGGTTACAATGAGCAGTTCTTC; CDR3 protein: CASSPLSRGGYNEQFF
J gene: TRBJ2-7; clone size: many; D gene: NA; V gene: TRBV4-3; CDR3 DNA: TGCGCCAGCAGCCAAACCAAGGCAGGGACCTACGAGCAGTACTTC; CDR3 protein: CASSQTKAGTYEQYF
J gene: TRBJ2-5; clone size: NA; D gene: TRBD2; V gene: TRBV2; CDR3 DNA: TGTGCCAGCAGTCTGACTAGCGGGGGGACGACCCAGTACTTC; CDR3 protein: CASSLTSGGTTQYF
J gene: TRBJ1-6; clone size: many; D gene: NA; V gene: TRBV7-6; CDR3 DNA: TGTGCCAGCAGCATAAACAGCTCCGCGCGATCACCCCTCCACTTT; CDR3 protein: CASSINSSARSPLHF
J gene: TRBJ1-6; clone size: many; D gene: TRBD1; V gene: TRBV6-5; CDR3 DNA: TGTGCCAGCAGTTACTCCGGGACAGGGGGCTCCACCCTCCACTTT; CDR3 protein: CASSYSGTGGSTLHF
J gene: TRBJ2-1; clone size: many; D gene: TRBD2; V gene: TRBV5-1; CDR3 DNA: TGCGCCAGCAGCTTGGACCCGGGACTAGCGGGGGGCAATGAGCAGTTCTTC; CDR3 protein: CASSLDPGLAGGNEQFF
J gene: TRBJ2-5; clone size: many; D gene: NA; V gene: TRBV7-9; CDR3 DNA: TGTGCCAGCAGCAAGCCGGGAGAGACCCAGTACTTC; CDR3 protein: CASSKPGETQYF
J gene: TRBJ2-7; clone size: many; D gene: NA; V gene: TRBV2; CDR3 DNA: TGTGCCAGCAGTGTTACCCTAGGGGGGGAGCAGTACTTC; CDR3 protein: CASSVTLGGEQYF
J gene: TRBJ2-6; clone size: many; D gene: NA; V gene: TRBV12-5; CDR3 DNA: TGTGCTAGTGGTTTGCGTACAGGGTCTGGGGCCAACGTCCTGACTTTC; CDR3 protein: CASGLRTGSGANVLTF
J gene: TRBJ2-2; clone size: many; D gene: TRBD2; V gene: TRBV12-3/TRBV12-4; CDR3 DNA: TGTGCCAGCAGGTGGCGAGCGGGGGGGCCTGGCACCGGGGAGCTGTTTTTT; CDR3 protein: CASRWRAGGPGTGELFF
J gene: TRBJ2-4; clone size: many; D gene: TRBD2; V gene: TRBV6-1; CDR3 DNA: TGTGCCAGCAGGCCCCGGGGGGGTCCGACCCTAGCCAAAAACATTCAGTACTTC; CDR3 protein: CASRPRGGPTLAKNIQYF
J gene: TRBJ2-7; clone size: many; D gene: TRBD2; V gene: TRBV12-3/TRBV12-4; CDR3 DNA: TGTGCCAGCAGTTTGGGCCGGGGGGGCCAAAACGAGCAGTACTTC; CDR3 protein: CASSLGRGGQNEQYF
J gene: TRBJ2-7; clone size: many; D gene: NA; V gene: TRBV7-2; CDR3 DNA: TGTGCCAGCAGCTTATCCCGTGAGAGCTACGAGCAGTACTTC; CDR3 protein: CASSLSRESYEQYF
J gene: TRBJ1-2; clone size: many; D gene: NA; V gene: TRBV20-1; CDR3 DNA: TGCAGTGCTAGGGACTGGGGGGACGACTATGGCTACACCTTC; CDR3 protein: CSARDWGDDYGYTF
J gene: TRBJ2-5; clone size: many; D gene: NA; V gene: TRBV5-1; CDR3 DNA: TGCGCCAGCAGCCCCCGAATACTGGAAAACAAAGAGACCCAGTACTTC; CDR3 protein: CASSPRILENKETQYF